The 17 T cell receptor beta chains listed next were all sequenced from one sample in a study of blood T cell repertoires in COVID-19. The method was immunoSEQ multiplex PCR; TCRdb's version includes in-frame clones alone and lacks a portion of them. The data hold under 150,000 clones, with under 85% observed a single time. Material for sequencing was peripheral blood. The source is a man aged 40-49 years with active or convalescent COVID-19.

V gene TRBV6-5 combines with J gene TRBJ1-2, with 8 bases fitting TRBD1. This CDR3 is 14 amino acids long. Trimming took 6 bases from V and 5 from J; bases not matched to a gene: 8. Germline V gives CDR1 MNHEY, CDR2 SVGAGI. The CDR3 nucleotides are TGTGCCAGCAGATCACAGGGGGATGGGTATGGCTACACCTTC. Its protein product is CASRSQGDGYGYTF.

CDR3 residues: CASSYSPSLSGNTIYF. As DNA, the CDR3 is TGTGCCAGCAGTTACTCTCCCAGTCTCTCTGGAAACACCATATATTTT. This chain links TRBV6-5 with TRBJ1-3; no reliable D call. This CDR3 region has 16 residues. Per germline, CDR1 MNHEY and CDR2 SVGAGI. Deletions cut 0 bases from V and 0 bases from J, with 9 bases between.

The chain carries TRBV30 and TRBJ2-5; possibly TRBD1 for D (5 bases). The CDR3 is 12 residues long. The germline CDR1 and CDR2 sequences are GTSNPN and SVGIG (reference sequence). With 2 bases removed from V and 4 bases from J, the gap between germline ends came to 8 bases. CDR3 amino acids: CAWSRQGETQYF. For the CDR3, the DNA is TGTGCCTGGAGTAGGCAGGGAGAGACCCAGTACTTC.

J is TRBJ2-7 and V is TRBV5-6, with D perhaps matching TRBD2 (5 bases). V was shortened by 2 bases and J by 4 bases, with 10 bases between the two germline ends. Germline CDR1 and CDR2: SGHDT and YYEEEE. This CDR3 comprises 13 residues. DNA of the CDR3: TGTGCCAGCAGCTTTCGGGATGGATACGAGCAGTACTTC. This sequence encodes CASSFRDGYEQYF. Based on the CDR3 plus reference TRBV5-6 and TRBJ2-7, the full variable domain is DAGVTQSPTHLIKTRGQQVTLRCSPKSGHDTVSWYQQALGQGPQFIFQYYEEEERQRGNFPDRFSGHQFPNYSSELNVNALLLGDSALYLCASSFRDGYEQYFGPGTRLTVT.

The chain is built from TRBV9 and TRBJ2-2; D is perhaps TRBD1 (6 bases). V was pared by 7 bases and J by 2 bases, with 12 bases between. The germline V gene has CDR1 SGDLS and CDR2 YYNGEE. The CDR3 covers 14 residues. The CDR3 DNA follows: TGTGCCAGCGGAGACAGGACAAACACCGGGGAGCTGTTTTTT. Residues: CASGDRTNTGELFF.

The chain recombines TRBV27 with TRBJ2-5; 7 bases map to TRBD1. The junction had 5 bases not matched to a gene; V was cut back by 5 bases and J by 5 bases. This CDR3 region has 13 residues. Germline lookup yields CDR1 MNHEY and CDR2 SMNVEV (reference sequence). For the CDR3, the DNA is TGTGCCAGCAGTACAGGGGCAGGGGAGACCCAGTACTTC. Encoded protein: CASSTGAGETQYF.

V is TRBV10-3 and J is TRBJ2-1; TRBD2 agrees at 12 bases. The CDR3 totals 15 residues. Germline V CDR1 and CDR2: ENHRY, SYGVKD. The V segment lost 8 bases and the J segment 4 bases; nucleotides outside the gene matches: 6. CDR3 amino acids: CAIGLGLAGYNEQFF. In nucleotides, the CDR3 is TGTGCCATCGGGCTTGGACTAGCGGGGTACAATGAGCAGTTCTTC.

The chain carries TRBV5-4 and TRBJ2-5; 7 nucleotides line up with TRBD2. The V segment lost 4 bases and the J segment 5 bases; nucleotides outside the gene matches: 11. The CDR3 totals 15 residues. Germline V gene sequence: CDR1 SGHNT, CDR2 YYREEE (reference sequence). The DNA of the CDR3 is TGTGCCAGCAGCAGTGGGGCGGGGGTGGATGAGACCCAGTACTTC. Translated: CASSSGAGVDETQYF. Full variable domain (rest looked up from reference TRBV5-4 and TRBJ2-5): ETGVTQSPTHLIKTRGQQVTLRCSSQSGHNTVSWYQQALGQGPQFIFQYYREEENGRGNFPPRFSGLQFPNYSSELNVNALELDDSALYLCASSSGAGVDETQYFGPGTRLLVL.

This chain uses TRBV5-3 with TRBJ2-7; TRBD2 is a possible D gene (5 bases). TRBV5-3 is classed as an ORF, of uncertain function. V shed 0 bases and J shed 6 bases, with 7 bases lying between them. The CDR3 covers 12 residues. This chain's CDR3 is CARSLADSEQYF. The CDR3 nucleotides read TGTGCCAGAAGCTTGGCGGACTCCGAGCAGTACTTC.

Concerning this clone itself: A single base separates this from a much larger clone, so it may be a read error. This same CDR3 is encoded by further DNA sequences in the sample. The chain couples TRBV11-2 to TRBJ2-6; 14 nucleotides line up with TRBD2. Germline trimming cut 3 bases from V and 4 bases from J; bases unmatched to any gene: 2. The CDR3 runs 17 residues. From germline, CDR1 is SGHAT and CDR2 FQNNGV. The CDR3 DNA sequence: TGTGCCAGCAGCTTGACTAGCGGGGGGGCGGGGGCCAACGTCCTGACTTTC. Translation: CASSLTSGGAGANVLTF.

The J gene is TRBJ1-1, the V gene TRBV6-1; 7 nucleotides line up with TRBD1. Losses at the gene ends were 3 bases for V and 0 bases for J; bases not matched to a gene: 1. This CDR3 is built from 14 residues. CDR1 MNHNS and CDR2 SASEGT come from the germline V gene. This CDR3 reads CASSDRGMNTEAFF. The DNA for the CDR3 is TGTGCCAGCAGTGACAGGGGGATGAACACTGAAGCTTTCTTT.

V gene TRBV5-1 combines with J gene TRBJ2-5; TRBD2 agrees at 7 bases. CDR3 size: 14 residues. CDR1 and CDR2 from the germline V gene are SGHRS and YFSETQ. The trim removed 1 base at V and 5 bases at J, leaving 5 bases unmatched. DNA for the CDR3: TGCGCCAGCAGCTTGACAGCGGGGCAGGAGACCCAGTACTTC. This encodes CASSLTAGQETQYF.

The gene calls are TRBV9 and TRBJ2-7, with TRBD1 as a possible D gene (6 bases). V shed 4 bases and J shed 6 bases, with 17 bases lying between them. Germline V lookup: CDR1 SGDLS, CDR2 YYNGEE. This CDR3 is 14 amino acids long. For the CDR3, the DNA is TGTGCCAGCAGCCCCCACCAGAACAGGGCCGAGCAGTACTTC. It encodes CASSPHQNRAEQYF.

The rearrangement uses TRBV6-4 and TRBJ2-1, with TRBD2 matching 12 bases. The junction had 8 bases not matched to a gene; V was cut back by 6 bases and J by 8 bases. The germline gives CDR1 MRHNA, CDR2 SNTAGT. The CDR3 contains 15 residues. CDR3 residues: CASRWTSGDDHEQFF. For the CDR3, the DNA is TGTGCCAGCAGATGGACTAGCGGGGATGACCATGAGCAGTTCTTC.

This clone appeared a few times. The J gene is TRBJ2-7, the V gene TRBV2; TRBD1 agrees at 8 bases. The CDR3 covers 12 residues. CDR1 and CDR2 from the germline V gene are SNHLY and FYNNEI. With 6 bases clipped from V and 3 bases from J, the junction kept 1 base outside the gene matches. CDR3 sequence: CASRQGGYEQYF. The CDR3 coding sequence is TGTGCCAGCAGACAGGGGGGCTACGAGCAGTACTTC.

The genes are TRBV29-1 and TRBJ2-3; TRBD2 matches at 10 bases. V shed 5 bases, J shed 0 bases, and the junction held 5 bases outside the gene matches. The CDR3 runs 15 residues. Germline V CDR1 and CDR2: SQVTM, ANQGSEA. CDR3 bases: TGCAGCGTTTCTAGCGGGGGTACTAGCACAGATACGCAGTATTTT. Translating gives CSVSSGGTSTDTQYF.

This clone was recorded only once. The gene calls are TRBV9 and TRBJ1-4; 8 positions match TRBD1. V shed 5 bases and J 7 bases; nucleotides not matched to a gene: 10. This CDR3 region has 15 residues. Germline V gene lookup returns CDR1 SGDLS and CDR2 YYNGEE. CDR3 in amino acids: CASRPGTGGTEKLFF. Here the CDR3 DNA reads TGTGCCAGCAGGCCCGGGACAGGAGGGACTGAAAAACTGTTTTTT.